The 8 T cell receptor beta chains reported below all come from one sample, sequenced in a study of breast tumors, draining lymph nodes, adjacent tissues. Breast cancer patients provided tissue from their axillary draining lymph nodes. A single record per CDR3 protein comes from TCRdb applying MiXCR to the multiplex PCR reads. Of about 230,000 distinct CDR3 sequences listed, approximately 29% are singletons. Sequenced: axillary lymph node tissue. These receptors originate from a female donor with breast cancer. Some clones in this sample may be carry-over from other donors' samples.

The CDR3 spells CASSPGGQGVYSPLHF. CDR3 DNA: TGCGCCAGCAGCCCAGGAGGACAGGGGGTTTATTCACCCCTCCACTTT. The V call is TRBV5-1, the J call TRBJ1-6; 10 bases fit TRBD1. Germline V gives CDR1 SGHRS, CDR2 YFSETQ. The CDR3 has 16 residues. V lost 4 bases, J lost 8 bases, and 9 bases stayed unmatched.

Ten or more counts support this clonotype. CDR3 loop: CSARTGSKNIQYF. Here the CDR3 DNA reads TGCAGTGCCAGGACAGGGTCCAAAAACATTCAGTACTTC. The chain couples TRBV20-1 to TRBJ2-4; the match to TRBD1 covers 8 bases. Germline trimming cut 6 bases from V and 2 bases from J; bases unmatched to any gene: 3. Per the germline V gene, CDR1 is DFQATT and CDR2 is SNEGSKA (reference sequence). The CDR3 totals 13 residues.

This clonotype has a count of ten or more. The chain recombines TRBV24-1 with TRBJ2-1, with TRBD1 identical over 8 bases. This CDR3 region has 15 residues. From germline, CDR1 is KGHDR and CDR2 SFDVKD. The V segment lost 6 bases and the J segment 2 bases; nucleotides outside the gene matches: 5. This CDR3 reads CATSSSGQAYNEQFF. The CDR3 nucleotides are TGTGCCACCAGTTCCTCGGGACAGGCCTACAATGAGCAGTTCTTC.

This clonotype was counted a few times. The chain employs TRBV5-4 and TRBJ2-7; tentatively, D is TRBD2 (5 bases). Per germline, CDR1 SGHNT and CDR2 YYREEE (reference sequence). V lost 4 bases, J lost 4 bases, and 21 bases lay in between. There are 16 residues in the CDR3. The CDR3 region has the DNA TGTGCCAGCAGCCTAAACCCGGCCCCCGGCGGGTACGAGCAGTACTTC. It translates to CASSLNPAPGGYEQYF.

The sample holds many counts of this clonotype. The CDR3 DNA is TGCGCCAGCAGCCAAGATCCTGGGACTAGCAGAGCCTACGAGCAGTACTTC. Its translation is CASSQDPGTSRAYEQYF. The chain couples TRBV4-1 to TRBJ2-7, with TRBD2 identical over 9 bases. The CDR3 runs to 17 residues. The junction had 8 bases not matched to a gene; V was cut back by 0 bases and J by 2 bases. Germline CDR1 is MGHRA and CDR2 is YSYEKL.

For this clonotype: Since no conserved phenylalanine or tryptophan closes the CDR3, a read error is the likely cause. It is unclear where the CDR3 begins or ends on the DNA, so no DNA is shown, and the CDR3 is as TCRdb lists it. The J gene is TRBJ2-6, the V gene TRBV24-1. CDR1 is KGHDR, CDR2 SFDVKD, per germline. The CDR3 length is 9 residues, termini included. The CDR3 is CATSDPRTS.

This clonotype has a handful of counts. The V call is TRBV5-8, the J call TRBJ2-3; 8 bases fit TRBD2. V was pared by 0 bases and J by 5 bases, with 2 bases of the junction left unmatched. The V gene's germline CDR1 is SGHTS and CDR2 YDEGEE. CDR3 size: 14 residues. Here the CDR3 DNA reads TGTGCCAGCAGCTTGGTTGCGGGAGGAGATACGCAGTATTTT. It specifies CASSLVAGGDTQYF.

This clonotype was detected a few times. With a much larger clone just one base away, this may be a read error. The CDR3 is CASSLRTAVLHF. The DNA of the CDR3 is TGTGCCAGCAGCTTGAGGACAGCGGTCCTCCACTTT. The chain has TRBV5-4 and TRBJ1-6; maybe TRBD1 (6 bases). Germline V lookup: CDR1 SGHNT, CDR2 YYREEE (reference sequence). Deletions cut 1 base from V and 15 bases from J, with 11 bases between. This CDR3 contains 12 residues. Supplemented by reference TRBV5-4 and TRBJ1-6, the full variable domain reads ETGVTQSPTHLIKTRGQQVTLRCSSQSGHNTVSWYQQALGQGPQFIFQYYREEENGRGNFPPRFSGLQFPNYSSELNVNALELDDSALYLCASSLRTAVLHFGNGTRLTVT.